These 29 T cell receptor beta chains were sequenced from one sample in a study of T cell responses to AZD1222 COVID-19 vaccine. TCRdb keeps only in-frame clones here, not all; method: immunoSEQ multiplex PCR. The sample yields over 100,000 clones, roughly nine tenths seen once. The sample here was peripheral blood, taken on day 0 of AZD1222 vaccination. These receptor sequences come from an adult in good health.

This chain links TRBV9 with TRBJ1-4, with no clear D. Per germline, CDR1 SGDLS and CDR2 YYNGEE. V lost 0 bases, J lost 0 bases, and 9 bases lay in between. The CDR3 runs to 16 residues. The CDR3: CASSVGNGPTNEKLFF. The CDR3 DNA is TGTGCCAGCAGCGTAGGTAACGGACCAACTAATGAAAAACTGTTTTTT.

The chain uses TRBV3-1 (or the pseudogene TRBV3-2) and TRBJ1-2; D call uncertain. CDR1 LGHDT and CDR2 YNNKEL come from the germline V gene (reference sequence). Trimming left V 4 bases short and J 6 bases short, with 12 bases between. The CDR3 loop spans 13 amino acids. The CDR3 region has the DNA TGTGCCAGCAGCCCCCTGGTAGGTGATGGCTACACCTTC. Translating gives CASSPLVGDGYTF.

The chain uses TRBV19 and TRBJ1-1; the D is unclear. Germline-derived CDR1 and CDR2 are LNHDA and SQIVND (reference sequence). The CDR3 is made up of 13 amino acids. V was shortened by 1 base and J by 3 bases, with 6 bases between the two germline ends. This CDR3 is CASSIGEDTEAFF. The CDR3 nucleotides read TGTGCCAGTAGTATAGGAGAGGACACTGAAGCTTTCTTT. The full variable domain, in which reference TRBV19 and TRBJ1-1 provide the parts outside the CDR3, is DGGITQSPKYLFRKEGQNVTLSCEQNLNHDAMYWYRQDPGQGLRLIYYSQIVNDFQKGDIAEGYSVSREKKESFPLTVTSAQKNPTAFYLCASSIGEDTEAFFGQGTRLTVV.

CDR3 in DNA: TGTGCCAGTAGTATAGGGTTGACTGAAGCTTTCTTT. Translating it yields CASSIGLTEAFF. The chain links TRBV19 to TRBJ1-1; no definite D call. The CDR3 has 12 residues. With 1 base removed from V and 5 bases from J, the gap between germline ends came to 5 bases. Germline values: CDR1 LNHDA, CDR2 SQIVND (reference sequence).

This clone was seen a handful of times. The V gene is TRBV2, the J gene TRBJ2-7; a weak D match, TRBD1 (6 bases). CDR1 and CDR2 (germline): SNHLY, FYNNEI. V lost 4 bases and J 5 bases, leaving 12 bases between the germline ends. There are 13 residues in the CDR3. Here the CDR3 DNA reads TGTGCCAGCAGTGTCCAGGGGTTCAACGAGCAGTACTTC. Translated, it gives CASSVQGFNEQYF.

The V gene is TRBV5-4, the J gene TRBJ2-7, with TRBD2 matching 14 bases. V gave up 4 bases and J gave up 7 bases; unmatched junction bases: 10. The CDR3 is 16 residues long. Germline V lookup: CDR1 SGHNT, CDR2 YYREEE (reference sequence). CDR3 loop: CASSPMTSGGAREQYF. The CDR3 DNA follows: TGTGCCAGCAGCCCCATGACTAGCGGGGGGGCGAGGGAGCAGTACTTC.

The CDR3 DNA is TGTGCCAGCAGTGACAATGGACTAGCGGGGCGGAATGAGCAGTTCTTC. As protein: CASSDNGLAGRNEQFF. The chain links TRBV6-4 to TRBJ2-1, with 12 positions matching TRBD2. V was clipped by 2 bases and J by 7 bases; unmatched bases: 6. This CDR3 comprises 16 residues. In germline, CDR1 is MRHNA, CDR2 SNTAGT.

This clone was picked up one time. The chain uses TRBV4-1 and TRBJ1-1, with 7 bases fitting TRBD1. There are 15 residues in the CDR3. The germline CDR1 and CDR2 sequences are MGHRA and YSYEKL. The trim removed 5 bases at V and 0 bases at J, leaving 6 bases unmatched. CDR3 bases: TGCGCCAGCAGCACCCGACAGGGAATGAACACTGAAGCTTTCTTT. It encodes CASSTRQGMNTEAFF.

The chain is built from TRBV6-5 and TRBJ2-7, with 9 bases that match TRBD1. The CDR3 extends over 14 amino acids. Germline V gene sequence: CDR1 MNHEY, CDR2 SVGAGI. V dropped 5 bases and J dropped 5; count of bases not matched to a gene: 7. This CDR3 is CASSKPGQGHEQYF. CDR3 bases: TGTGCCAGCAGTAAACCGGGACAGGGCCACGAGCAGTACTTC.

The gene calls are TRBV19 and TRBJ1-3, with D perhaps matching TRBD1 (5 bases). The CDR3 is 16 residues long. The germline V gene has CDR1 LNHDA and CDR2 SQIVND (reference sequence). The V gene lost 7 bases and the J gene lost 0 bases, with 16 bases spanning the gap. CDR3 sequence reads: CASNEAGTFSGNTIYF. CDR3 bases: TGTGCCAGTAATGAGGCAGGGACGTTCTCTGGAAACACCATATATTTT.

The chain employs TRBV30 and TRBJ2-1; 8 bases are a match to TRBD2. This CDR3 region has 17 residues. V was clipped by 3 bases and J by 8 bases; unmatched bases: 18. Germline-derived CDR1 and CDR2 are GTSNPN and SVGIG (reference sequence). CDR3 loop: CAWSGGAGGPWLHEQFF. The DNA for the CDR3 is TGTGCCTGGAGCGGGGGTGCGGGGGGCCCTTGGCTCCATGAGCAGTTCTTC.

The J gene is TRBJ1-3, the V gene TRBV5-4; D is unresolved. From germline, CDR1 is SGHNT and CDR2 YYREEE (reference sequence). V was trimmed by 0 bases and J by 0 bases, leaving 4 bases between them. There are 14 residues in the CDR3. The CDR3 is CASSLAGSGNTIYF. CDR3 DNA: TGTGCCAGCAGCTTGGCGGGCTCTGGAAACACCATATATTTT.

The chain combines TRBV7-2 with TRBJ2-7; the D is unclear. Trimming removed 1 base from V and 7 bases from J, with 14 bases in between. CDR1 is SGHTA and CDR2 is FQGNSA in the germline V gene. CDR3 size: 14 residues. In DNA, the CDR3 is TGTGCCAGCAGCTTAGGGCCCCTGATAGGGGAGCAGTACTTC. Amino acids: CASSLGPLIGEQYF.

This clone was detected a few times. The DNA of the CDR3 is TGCAGTGCTAGAGGTTTAGATGGCTACACCTTC. Its protein product is CSARGLDGYTF. This chain links TRBV20-1 with TRBJ1-2; unclear D gene. Germline V gene sequence: CDR1 DFQATT, CDR2 SNEGSKA (reference sequence). The germline V and J ends were trimmed by 1 base and 6 bases, with 6 bases remaining between them. This CDR3 is 11 amino acids long.

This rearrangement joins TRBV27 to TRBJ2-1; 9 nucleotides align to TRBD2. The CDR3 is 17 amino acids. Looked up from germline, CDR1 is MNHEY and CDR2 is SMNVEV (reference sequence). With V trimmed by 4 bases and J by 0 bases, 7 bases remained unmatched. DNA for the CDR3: TGTGCCAGCAGTTCGGTAGCGGGGGATTTCTCCTACAATGAGCAGTTCTTC. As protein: CASSSVAGDFSYNEQFF.

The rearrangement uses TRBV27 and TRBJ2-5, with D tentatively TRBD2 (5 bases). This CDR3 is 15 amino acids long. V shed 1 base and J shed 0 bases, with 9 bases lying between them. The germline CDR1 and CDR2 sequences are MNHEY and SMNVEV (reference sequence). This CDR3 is CASSLYRGYQETQYF. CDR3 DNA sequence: TGTGCCAGCAGTTTATACCGGGGTTACCAAGAGACCCAGTACTTC.

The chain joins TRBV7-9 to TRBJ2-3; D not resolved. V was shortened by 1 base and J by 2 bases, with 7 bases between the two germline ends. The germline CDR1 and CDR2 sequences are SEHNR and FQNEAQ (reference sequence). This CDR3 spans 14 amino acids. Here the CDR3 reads CASSLEVVTDTQYF. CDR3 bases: TGTGCCAGCAGCTTAGAGGTAGTCACAGATACGCAGTATTTT.

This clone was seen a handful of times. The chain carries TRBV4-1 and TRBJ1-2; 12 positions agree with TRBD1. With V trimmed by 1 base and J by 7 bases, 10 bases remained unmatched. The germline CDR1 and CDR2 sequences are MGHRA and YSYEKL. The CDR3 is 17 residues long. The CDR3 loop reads CASSQANLGTGGGGYTF. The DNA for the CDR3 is TGCGCCAGCAGCCAAGCCAACCTCGGGACAGGGGGCGGTGGCTACACCTTC.

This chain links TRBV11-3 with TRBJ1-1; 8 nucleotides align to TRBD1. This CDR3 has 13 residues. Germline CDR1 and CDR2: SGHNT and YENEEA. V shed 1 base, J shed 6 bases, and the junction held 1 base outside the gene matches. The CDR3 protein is CASSLGDRSEAFF. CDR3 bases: TGTGCCAGCAGCTTAGGGGACAGGTCTGAAGCTTTCTTT.

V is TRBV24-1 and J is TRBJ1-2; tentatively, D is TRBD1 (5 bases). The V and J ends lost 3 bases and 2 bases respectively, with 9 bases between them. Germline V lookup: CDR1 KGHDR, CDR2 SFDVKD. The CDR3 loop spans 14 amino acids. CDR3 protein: CATSDRKGNYGYTF. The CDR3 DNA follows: TGTGCCACCAGTGATAGGAAGGGGAACTATGGCTACACCTTC.

CDR3 residues: CASSLGGQGLEGYTF. Written as DNA, the CDR3 is TGTGCCAGCAGCTTAGGAGGCCAGGGGTTGGAAGGCTACACCTTC. The chain employs TRBV7-9 and TRBJ1-2; a possible D gene is TRBD1 (6 bases). V was cut by 1 base and J by 8 bases, with 17 bases left in between. The CDR3 runs 15 residues. CDR1 SEHNR and CDR2 FQNEAQ come from the germline V gene (reference sequence).

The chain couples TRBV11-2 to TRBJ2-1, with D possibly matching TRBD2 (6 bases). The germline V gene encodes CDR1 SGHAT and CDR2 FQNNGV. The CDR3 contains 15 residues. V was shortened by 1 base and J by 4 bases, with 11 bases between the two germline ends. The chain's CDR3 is CASSLGGLKYNEQFF. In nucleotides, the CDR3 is TGTGCCAGCAGCTTAGGGGGACTTAAGTACAATGAGCAGTTCTTC. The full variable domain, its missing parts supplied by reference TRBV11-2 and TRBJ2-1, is EAGVAQSPRYKIIEKRQSVAFWCNPISGHATLYWYQQILGQGPKLLIQFQNNGVVDDSQLPKDRFSAERLKGVDSTLKIQPAKLEDSAVYLCASSLGGLKYNEQFFGPGTRLTVL.

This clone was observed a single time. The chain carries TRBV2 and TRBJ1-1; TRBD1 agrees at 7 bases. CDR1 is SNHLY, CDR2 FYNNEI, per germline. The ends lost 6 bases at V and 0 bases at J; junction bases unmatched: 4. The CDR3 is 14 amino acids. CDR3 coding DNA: TGTGCCAGCAGCCTACAGGGGATGAACACTGAAGCTTTCTTT. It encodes CASSLQGMNTEAFF.

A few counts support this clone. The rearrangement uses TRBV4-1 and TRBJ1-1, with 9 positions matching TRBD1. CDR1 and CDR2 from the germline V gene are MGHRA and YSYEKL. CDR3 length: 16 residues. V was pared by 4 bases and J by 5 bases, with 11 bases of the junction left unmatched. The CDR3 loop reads CASSLFGTGTLTEAFF. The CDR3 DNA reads TGCGCCAGCAGCCTTTTCGGGACAGGGACCCTAACTGAAGCTTTCTTT.

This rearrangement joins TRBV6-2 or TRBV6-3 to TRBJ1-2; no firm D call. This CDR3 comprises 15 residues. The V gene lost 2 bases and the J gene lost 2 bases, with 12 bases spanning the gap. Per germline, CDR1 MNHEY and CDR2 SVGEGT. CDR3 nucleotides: TGTGCCAGCAGTTACAAATCGGTCGTAAACTATGGCTACACCTTC. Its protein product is CASSYKSVVNYGYTF.

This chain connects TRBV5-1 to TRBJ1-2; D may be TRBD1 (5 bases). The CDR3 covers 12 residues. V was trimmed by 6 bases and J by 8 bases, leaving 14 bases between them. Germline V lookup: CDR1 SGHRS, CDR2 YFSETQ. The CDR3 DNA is TGCGCCAGCATAGGGGAGCCGGGAGGCTACACCTTC. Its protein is CASIGEPGGYTF.

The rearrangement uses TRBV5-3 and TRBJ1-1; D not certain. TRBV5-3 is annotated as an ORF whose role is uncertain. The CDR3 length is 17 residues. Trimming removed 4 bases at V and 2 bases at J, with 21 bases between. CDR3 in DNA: TGTGCCAGAAGCGCGCAGACACCGGGGAAAAAAAACACTGAAGCTTTCTTT. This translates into CARSAQTPGKKNTEAFF.

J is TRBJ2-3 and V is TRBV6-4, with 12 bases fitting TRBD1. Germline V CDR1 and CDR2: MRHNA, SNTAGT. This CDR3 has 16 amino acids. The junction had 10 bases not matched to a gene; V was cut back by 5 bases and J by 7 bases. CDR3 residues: CASSTTGQGARYTQYF. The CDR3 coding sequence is TGTGCCAGCAGTACCACGGGACAGGGGGCGCGATATACGCAGTATTTT.

This CDR3 reads CASSQAYGQGRTDTQYF. CDR3 nucleotides: TGTGCCAGCAGCCAAGCTTACGGACAGGGACGCACAGATACGCAGTATTTT. The rearrangement uses TRBV14 and TRBJ2-3; 8 bases align to TRBD1. Trimming cost V 1 base and J 1 base; bases outside gene matches: 7. CDR3 length equals 17 residues. Germline values: CDR1 SGHDN, CDR2 FVKESK.